Listed below are T cell receptor beta chains from one sample, sequenced in a study of human T cells and chemical hapten exposure. TCRdb reprocessed the RACE reads via MiXCR and lists one record per CDR3 protein. The profile shows roughly 120,000 distinct CDR3 sequences, about 12% of them singletons. Specimen: whole blood, collected in connection with sensitization to the hapten diphenylcyclopropenone (DPC). The receptors shown here come from a woman aged 50 to 60 with alopecia areata. Some clones in this sample may be carry-over from other donors' samples. Both conserved end residues are part of each CDR3. D genes are given only for firm matches. Clone size is given for some rows only: seen once, a few or many times, or a class if the clone is expanded.

d_gene	j_gene	len	abundance	v_gene	CDR3nt	CDR3aa
TRBD1	TRBJ1-6	17	.	TRBV6-5	TGTGCCAGCAGTTACGGGACAGGGCGCTCCTATAATTCACCCCTCCACTTT	CASSYGTGRSYNSPLHF
TRBD2	TRBJ2-3	14	few	TRBV28	TGTGCCAGCAGGCCGGGACTAGCGCGCGATACGCAGTATTTT	CASRPGLARDTQYF
.	TRBJ1-3	15	.	TRBV18	TGTGCCAGCTCACGAGGGGGGAGCTCTGGAAACACCATATATTTT	CASSRGGSSGNTIYF
TRBD1	TRBJ2-2	16	.	TRBV14	TGTGCCAGCAGCCCCCACAGGGGGGTTACGCCCGGGGAGCTGTTTTTT	CASSPHRGVTPGELFF
.	TRBJ2-1	15	many	TRBV29-1	TGCAGCGTTCCGAGGTTGACCCCCATAGTCGATGAGCAGTTCTTC	CSVPRLTPIVDEQFF
.	TRBJ2-2	15	few	TRBV24-1	TGTGCCACCAGTGATTTGACCAGATACCCCGGGGAGCTGTTTTTT	CATSDLTRYPGELFF
.	TRBJ1-4	13	.	TRBV15	TGTGCCACCAGCGTCTCTAAAAGGGAAAAACTGTTTTTT	CATSVSKREKLFF
.	TRBJ2-3	14	.	TRBV12-3/TRBV12-4	TGTGCCAGCAGTTCTAGACCTTCTCCAGATACGCAGTATTTT	CASSSRPSPDTQYF
TRBD1	TRBJ1-1	14	few	TRBV18	TGTGCCAGCTCACCAGTACAGGGGGCGATCGCAGCTTTCTTT	CASSPVQGAIAAFF
TRBD1	TRBJ2-7	14	many	TRBV7-9	TGTGCCAGCAGCTCCGTGACAGGGTACCACGAGCAGTACTTC	CASSSVTGYHEQYF
TRBD1	TRBJ1-3	17	many	TRBV27	TGTGCCAGCAGTCCTACCACTGATGGGACAGTTGGAAACACCATATATTTT	CASSPTTDGTVGNTIYF